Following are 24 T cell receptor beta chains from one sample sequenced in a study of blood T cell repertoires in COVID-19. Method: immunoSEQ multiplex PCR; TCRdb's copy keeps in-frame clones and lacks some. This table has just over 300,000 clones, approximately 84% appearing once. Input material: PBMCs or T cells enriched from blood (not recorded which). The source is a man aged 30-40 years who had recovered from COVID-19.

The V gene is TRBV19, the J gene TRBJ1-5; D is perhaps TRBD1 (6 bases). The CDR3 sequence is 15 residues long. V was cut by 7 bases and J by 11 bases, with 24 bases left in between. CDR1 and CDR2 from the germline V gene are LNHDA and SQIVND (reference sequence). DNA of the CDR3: TGTGCCAGTACCGCTCCGGGACACGGTACCTCGGCCCAGCATTTT. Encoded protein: CASTAPGHGTSAQHF.

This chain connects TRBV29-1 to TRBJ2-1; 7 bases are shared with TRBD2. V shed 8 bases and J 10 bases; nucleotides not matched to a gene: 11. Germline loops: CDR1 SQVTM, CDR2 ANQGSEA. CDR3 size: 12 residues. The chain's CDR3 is CSFGHPGGEQFF. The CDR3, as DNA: TGCAGCTTCGGACACCCCGGGGGGGAGCAGTTCTTC.

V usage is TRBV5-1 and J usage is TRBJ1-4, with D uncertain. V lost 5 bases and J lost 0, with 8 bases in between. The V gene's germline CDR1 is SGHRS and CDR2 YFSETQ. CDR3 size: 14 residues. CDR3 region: CASRSLSTNEKLFF. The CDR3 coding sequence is TGCGCCAGCAGGAGTCTGTCAACTAATGAAAAACTGTTTTTT.

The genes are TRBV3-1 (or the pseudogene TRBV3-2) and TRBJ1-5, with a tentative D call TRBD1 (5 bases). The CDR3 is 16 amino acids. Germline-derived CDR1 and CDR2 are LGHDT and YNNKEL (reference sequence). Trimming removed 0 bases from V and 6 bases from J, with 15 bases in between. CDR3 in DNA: TGTGCCAGCAGCCAAGATACAGGAGGGGTGCGTCAGCCCCAGCATTTT. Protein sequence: CASSQDTGGVRQPQHF.

CDR3 region: CASSATGGSKTEAFF. In DNA, the CDR3 is TGCGCCAGCAGTGCGACAGGGGGCTCCAAGACTGAAGCTTTCTTT. The chain combines TRBV10-1 with TRBJ1-1, with TRBD1 identical over 10 bases. The ends lost 4 bases at V and 5 bases at J; junction bases unmatched: 7. Germline CDR1 and CDR2: WNHNN and SYGVQD (reference sequence). The CDR3 has 15 amino acids.

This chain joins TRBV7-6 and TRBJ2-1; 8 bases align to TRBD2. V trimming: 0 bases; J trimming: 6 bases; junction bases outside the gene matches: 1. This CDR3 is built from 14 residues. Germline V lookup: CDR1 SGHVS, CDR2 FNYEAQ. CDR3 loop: CASSLAGTSNEQFF. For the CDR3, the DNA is TGTGCCAGCAGCTTAGCCGGGACTAGCAATGAGCAGTTCTTC.

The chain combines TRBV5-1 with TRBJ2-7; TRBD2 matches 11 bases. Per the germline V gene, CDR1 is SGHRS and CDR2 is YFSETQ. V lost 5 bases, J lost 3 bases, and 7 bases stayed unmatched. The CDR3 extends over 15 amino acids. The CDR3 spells CASRPTSGSYYEQYF. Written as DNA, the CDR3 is TGCGCCAGCAGACCCACTAGCGGGAGCTACTACGAGCAGTACTTC.

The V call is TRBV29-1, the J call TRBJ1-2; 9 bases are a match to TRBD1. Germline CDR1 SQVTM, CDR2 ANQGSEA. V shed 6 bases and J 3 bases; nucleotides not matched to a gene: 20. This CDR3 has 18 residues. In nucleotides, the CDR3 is TGCAGCGTCCGGAGCCCGGGACAGGGATCCCCCGGGGACTATGGCTACACCTTC. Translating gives CSVRSPGQGSPGDYGYTF.

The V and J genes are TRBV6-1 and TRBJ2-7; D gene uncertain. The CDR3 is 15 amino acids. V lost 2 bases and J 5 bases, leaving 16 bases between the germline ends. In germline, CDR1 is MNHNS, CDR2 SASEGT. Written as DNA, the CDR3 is TGTGCCAGCAGTGAATACTCTCGCCTGGTCCACGAGCAGTACTTC. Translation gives CASSEYSRLVHEQYF.

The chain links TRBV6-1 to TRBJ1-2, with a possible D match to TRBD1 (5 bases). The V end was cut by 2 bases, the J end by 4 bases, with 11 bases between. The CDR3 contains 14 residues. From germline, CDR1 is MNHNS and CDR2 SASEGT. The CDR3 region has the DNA TGTGCCAGCAGTGAACGAAGGGGCACCTATGGCTACACCTTC. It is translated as CASSERRGTYGYTF.

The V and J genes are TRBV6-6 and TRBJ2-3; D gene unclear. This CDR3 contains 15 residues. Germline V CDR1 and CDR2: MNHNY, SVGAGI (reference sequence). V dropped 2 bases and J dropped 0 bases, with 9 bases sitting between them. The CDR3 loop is CASSYDSASTDTQYF. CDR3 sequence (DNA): TGTGCCAGCAGTTACGATAGTGCTAGCACAGATACGCAGTATTTT.

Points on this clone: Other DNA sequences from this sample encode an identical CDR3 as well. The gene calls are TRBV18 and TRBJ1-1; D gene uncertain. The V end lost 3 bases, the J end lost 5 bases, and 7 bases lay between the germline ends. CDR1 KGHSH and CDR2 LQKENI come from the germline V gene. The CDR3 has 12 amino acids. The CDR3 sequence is CASSPTGTEAFF. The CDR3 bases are TGTGCCAGCTCACCGACGGGGACTGAAGCTTTCTTT.

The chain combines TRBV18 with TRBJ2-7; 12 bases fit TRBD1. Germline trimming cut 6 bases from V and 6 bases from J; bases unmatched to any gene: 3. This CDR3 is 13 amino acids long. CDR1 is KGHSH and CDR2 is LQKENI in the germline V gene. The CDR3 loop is CASSGTGGSEQYF. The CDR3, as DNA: TGTGCCAGCTCTGGGACAGGGGGCAGCGAGCAGTACTTC.

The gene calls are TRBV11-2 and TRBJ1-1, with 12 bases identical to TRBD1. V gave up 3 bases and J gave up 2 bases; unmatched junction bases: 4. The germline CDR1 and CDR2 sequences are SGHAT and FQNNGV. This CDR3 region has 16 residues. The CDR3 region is CASSLGQGAINTEAFF. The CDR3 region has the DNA TGTGCCAGCAGCTTGGGACAGGGGGCAATAAACACTGAAGCTTTCTTT.

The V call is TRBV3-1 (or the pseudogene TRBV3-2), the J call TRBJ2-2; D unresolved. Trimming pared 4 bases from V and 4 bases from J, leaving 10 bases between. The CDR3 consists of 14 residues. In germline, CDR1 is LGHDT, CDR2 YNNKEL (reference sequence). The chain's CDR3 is CASSPPTRTGELFF. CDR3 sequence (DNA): TGTGCCAGCAGCCCTCCGACTCGCACCGGGGAGCTGTTTTTT.

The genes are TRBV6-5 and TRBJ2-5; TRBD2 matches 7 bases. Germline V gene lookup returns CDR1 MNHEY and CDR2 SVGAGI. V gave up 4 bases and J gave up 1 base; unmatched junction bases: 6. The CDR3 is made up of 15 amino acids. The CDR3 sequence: CASSWREGPQETQYF. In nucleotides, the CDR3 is TGTGCCAGCAGTTGGAGGGAGGGGCCCCAAGAGACCCAGTACTTC.

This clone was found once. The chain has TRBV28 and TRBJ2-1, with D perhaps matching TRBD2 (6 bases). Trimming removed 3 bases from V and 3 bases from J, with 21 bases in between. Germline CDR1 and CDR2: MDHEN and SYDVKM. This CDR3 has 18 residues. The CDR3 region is CASSFPGSQAGLYNEQFF. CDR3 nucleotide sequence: TGTGCCAGCAGTTTCCCCGGTTCGCAGGCGGGGCTCTACAATGAGCAGTTCTTC.

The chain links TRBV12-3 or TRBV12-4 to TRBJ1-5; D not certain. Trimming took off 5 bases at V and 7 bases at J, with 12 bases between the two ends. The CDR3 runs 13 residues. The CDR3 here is CASSPQSPQPQHF. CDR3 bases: TGTGCCAGCAGTCCCCAGTCTCCGCAGCCCCAGCATTTT.

Written as DNA, the CDR3 is TGTGCCAGCAGTTTGGGGGGAGGCGATTCACCCCTCCACTTT. This codes for CASSLGGGDSPLHF. The chain combines TRBV28 with TRBJ1-6, with D tentatively TRBD1 (5 bases). The CDR3 extends over 14 amino acids. CDR1 is MDHEN and CDR2 is SYDVKM in the germline V gene. The V end was cut by 3 bases, the J end by 8 bases, with 11 bases between.

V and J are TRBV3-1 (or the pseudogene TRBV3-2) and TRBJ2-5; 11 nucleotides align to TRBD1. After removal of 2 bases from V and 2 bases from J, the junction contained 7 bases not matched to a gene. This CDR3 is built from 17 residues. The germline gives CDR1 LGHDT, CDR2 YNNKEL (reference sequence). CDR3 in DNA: TGTGCCAGCAGCCAACCGCGGGACAGGGGGTTTCAAGAGACCCAGTACTTC. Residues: CASSQPRDRGFQETQYF.

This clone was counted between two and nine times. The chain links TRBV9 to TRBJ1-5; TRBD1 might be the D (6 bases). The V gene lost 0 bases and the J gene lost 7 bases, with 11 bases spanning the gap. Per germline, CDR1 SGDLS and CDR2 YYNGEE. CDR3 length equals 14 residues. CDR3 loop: CASSVAGGGQPQHF. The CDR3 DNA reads TGTGCCAGCAGCGTAGCTGGGGGCGGGCAGCCCCAGCATTTT. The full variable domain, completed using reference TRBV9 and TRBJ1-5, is DSGVTQTPKHLITATGQRVTLRCSPRSGDLSVYWYQQSLDQGLQFLIQYYNGEERAKGNILERFSAQQFPDLHSELNLSSLELGDSALYFCASSVAGGGQPQHFGDGTRLSIL.

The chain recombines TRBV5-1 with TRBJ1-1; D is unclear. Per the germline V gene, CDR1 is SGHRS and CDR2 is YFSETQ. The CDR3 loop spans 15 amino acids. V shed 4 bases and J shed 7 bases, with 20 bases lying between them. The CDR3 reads CASSPVLGVAGEAFF. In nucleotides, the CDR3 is TGCGCCAGCAGCCCAGTCCTGGGAGTGGCGGGTGAAGCTTTCTTT.

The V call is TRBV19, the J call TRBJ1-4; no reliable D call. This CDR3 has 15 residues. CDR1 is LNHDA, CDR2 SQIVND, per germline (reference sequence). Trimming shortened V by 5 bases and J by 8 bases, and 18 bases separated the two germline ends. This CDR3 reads CASSPENGWSEKLFF. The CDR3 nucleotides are TGTGCCAGTAGTCCCGAAAATGGGTGGAGCGAAAAACTGTTTTTT.

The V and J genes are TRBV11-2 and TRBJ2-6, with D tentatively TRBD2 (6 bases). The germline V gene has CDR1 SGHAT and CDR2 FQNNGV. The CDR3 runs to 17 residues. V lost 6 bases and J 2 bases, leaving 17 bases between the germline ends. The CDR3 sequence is CASRWAGTSAGANVLTF. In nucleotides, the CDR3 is TGTGCCAGCAGGTGGGCAGGGACTTCTGCTGGGGCCAACGTCCTGACTTTC.